The rows below give T cell receptor beta chains drawn from one sample of a study of STAT5B mutations in CD4+ large granular lymphocyte leukemia. Assay: immunoSEQ multiplex PCR; the TCRdb copy retains only in-frame clones and omits some. Of over 20,000 clones listed, around 86% were seen once; the top ten hold around 0.33%. The sequencing input was CD4+ T cells from blood buffy coats. The receptors stem from a human donor in good health. Both conserved end residues are trimmed from each CDR3. Each record gives: CDR3 length, V gene, J gene, CDR3 protein.

length: 12
V: TRBV2
J: TRBJ1-2
CDR3: ASSEWSPNYGYT

length: 12
V: TRBV10-3
J: TRBJ1-2
CDR3: AISESEAVYGYT

length: 11
V: TRBV7-8
J: TRBJ2-5
CDR3: ASSLAVGTSQY

length: 13
V: TRBV14
J: TRBJ2-1
CDR3: ASSQLDSSYNEQF

length: 14
V: TRBV11-2
J: TRBJ1-1
CDR3: ASSALRQGESTEAF

length: 14
V: TRBV5-4
J: TRBJ2-5
CDR3: ASSSRTLPIQETQY

length: 11
V: TRBV7-8
J: TRBJ2-7
CDR3: ASSGPSSYEQY

length: 12
V: TRBV7-9
J: TRBJ1-2
CDR3: ASSLAETSGGYT

length: 13
V: TRBV5-1
J: TRBJ2-3
CDR3: ASSLRGAHTDTQY

length: 14
V: TRBV19
J: TRBJ1-3
CDR3: ASSIMGLSSGNTIY

length: 10
V: TRBV10-3
J: TRBJ2-1
CDR3: AISESQSEQF

length: 15
V: TRBV2
J: TRBJ2-1
CDR3: ASSPTPGLGADNEQF

length: 11
V: TRBV19
J: TRBJ2-7
CDR3: ASSLILSYEQY

length: 12
V: TRBV28
J: TRBJ1-4
CDR3: ASSFSGYDEKLF

length: 13
V: TRBV5-1
J: TRBJ2-3
CDR3: ASSLSTAPTDTQY

length: 11
V: TRBV13
J: TRBJ1-2
CDR3: ASSLGLGATNT

length: 13
V: TRBV11-1
J: TRBJ2-1
CDR3: ASSPLGSSYNEQF

length: 13
V: TRBV7-2
J: TRBJ2-7
CDR3: ASSSQVGGAYEQY

length: 14
V: TRBV18
J: TRBJ1-4
CDR3: ASSLNRRSTNEKLF

length: 9
V: TRBV6-6
J: TRBJ2-3
CDR3: ASGVTDTQY

length: 11
V: TRBV18
J: TRBJ1-2
CDR3: ASSPIREGGYT

length: 12
V: TRBV11-3
J: TRBJ2-3
CDR3: ASSLIGNRDTQY

length: 12
V: TRBV2
J: TRBJ1-5
CDR3: ASSEAVWDQPQH

length: 12
V: TRBV28
J: TRBJ1-6
CDR3: ASSFSGDNSPLH

length: 12
V: TRBV6-1
J: TRBJ2-2
CDR3: ASGEGAGTGELF

length: 12
V: TRBV10-1
J: TRBJ2-2
CDR3: ASQALGVSGELF

length: 12
V: TRBV5-6
J: TRBJ1-1
CDR3: ASSQPQRNTEAF

length: 12
V: TRBV5-8
J: TRBJ2-7
CDR3: ASTLGQGVYEQY

length: 12
V: TRBV5-4
J: TRBJ1-3
CDR3: ASSQRGTGNTIY

length: 10
V: TRBV6-1
J: TRBJ2-7
CDR3: ASSLRGYEQY

length: 11
V: TRBV7-6
J: TRBJ2-5
CDR3: ASSTSGQETQY

length: 14
V: TRBV7-9
J: TRBJ2-5
CDR3: ASSSPTAGLQETQY

length: 12
V: TRBV5-4
J: TRBJ1-6
CDR3: ASSLDRANSPLH

length: 14
V: TRBV4-1
J: TRBJ2-5
CDR3: ASSQDAGGGQETQY

length: 13
V: TRBV6-1
J: TRBJ2-5
CDR3: ASSEALGLGETQY

length: 11
V: TRBV27
J: TRBJ1-1
CDR3: ASSFDRNTEAF

length: 11
V: TRBV6-5
J: TRBJ2-7
CDR3: ATLGENTYEQY

length: 14
V: TRBV6-5
J: TRBJ2-3
CDR3: ASSYSGTSNTDTQY

length: 14
V: TRBV11-2
J: TRBJ2-5
CDR3: ASSLGLAGASETQY

length: 15
V: TRBV6-1
J: TRBJ2-3
CDR3: ASSEWAAGASTDTQY

length: 14
V: TRBV6-6
J: TRBJ1-1
CDR3: ASSRRWTGENTEAF

length: 13
V: TRBV5-1
J: TRBJ2-5
CDR3: ASSLGSGGRETQY

length: 13
V: TRBV11-2
J: TRBJ2-7
CDR3: ASSLTGTSFYEQY

length: 14
V: TRBV6-1
J: TRBJ2-3
CDR3: ASSERGGKSPDTQY

length: 11
V: TRBV11-2
J: TRBJ2-1
CDR3: ASSSDRVNEQF